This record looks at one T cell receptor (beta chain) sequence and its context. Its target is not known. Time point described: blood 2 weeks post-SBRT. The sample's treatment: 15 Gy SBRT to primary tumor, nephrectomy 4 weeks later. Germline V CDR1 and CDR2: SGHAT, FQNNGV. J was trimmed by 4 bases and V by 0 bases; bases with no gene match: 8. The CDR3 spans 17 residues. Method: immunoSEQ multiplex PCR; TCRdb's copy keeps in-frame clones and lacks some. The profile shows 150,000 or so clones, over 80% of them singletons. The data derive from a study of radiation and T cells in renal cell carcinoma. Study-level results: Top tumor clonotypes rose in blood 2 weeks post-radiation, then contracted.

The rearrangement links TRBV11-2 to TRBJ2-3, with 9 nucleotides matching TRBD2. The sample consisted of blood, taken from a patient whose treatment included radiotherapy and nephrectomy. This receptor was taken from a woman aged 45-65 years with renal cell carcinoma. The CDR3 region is CASSLDNRRGGADTQYF. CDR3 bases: TGTGCCAGCAGCTTAGATAATCGGCGGGGGGGTGCAGATACGCAGTATTTT.